The 7 T cell receptor beta chains listed next were all sequenced from one sample in a study of T cell responses to AZD1222 COVID-19 vaccine. Measured with immunoSEQ multiplex PCR; TCRdb has only the in-frame clones, and not every one. The data hold about 180,000 clones, with roughly nine tenths observed a single time. The source was peripheral blood, collected on day 0 of AZD1222 vaccination. The receptors come from an adult in good health.

The J gene is TRBJ1-2, the V gene TRBV6-5; D remains ambiguous. The V gene's germline CDR1 is MNHEY and CDR2 SVGAGI. CDR3 length equals 12 residues. The V end lost 2 bases, the J end lost 8 bases, and 9 bases lay between the germline ends. The CDR3 protein is CASSYLNGGYTF. For the CDR3, the DNA is TGTGCCAGCAGTTACCTTAATGGAGGCTACACCTTC.

This clone came up once. The rearrangement links TRBV28 to TRBJ2-5; 9 nucleotides line up with TRBD2. Germline loops: CDR1 MDHEN, CDR2 SYDVKM. Unmatched junction bases numbered 8, after V lost 4 bases and J lost 5 bases. This CDR3 has 15 residues. The CDR3 loop reads CASSSTSGAGETQYF. The CDR3 DNA reads as TGTGCCAGCAGTTCGACTAGCGGAGCGGGGGAGACCCAGTACTTC.

V usage is TRBV27 and J usage is TRBJ1-6, with D possibly being TRBD1 (6 bases). V was clipped by 5 bases and J by 6 bases, with 14 bases between them. The CDR3 spans 15 residues. Per germline, CDR1 MNHEY and CDR2 SMNVEV (reference sequence). The CDR3 protein is CASSGTGRGNSPLHF. The DNA of the CDR3 is TGTGCCAGCAGTGGTACAGGGAGGGGTAATTCACCCCTCCACTTT.

The chain joins TRBV11-2 to TRBJ2-2, with TRBD1 matching 8 bases. V shed 4 bases, J shed 0 bases, and the junction held 10 bases outside the gene matches. The CDR3 sequence is 18 residues long. CDR1 and CDR2 (germline): SGHAT, FQNNGV. The CDR3 is CASSYKTGTGSNTGELFF. The CDR3 DNA sequence: TGTGCCAGCAGCTACAAGACCGGGACAGGCTCGAACACCGGGGAGCTGTTTTTT.

The V and J genes are TRBV9 and TRBJ2-2; no reliable D call. V was cut by 1 base and J by 4 bases, with 8 bases left in between. Germline loops: CDR1 SGDLS, CDR2 YYNGEE. CDR3 size: 14 residues. The CDR3 protein is CASSVSAFTGELFF. As DNA, the CDR3 is TGTGCCAGCAGCGTATCGGCGTTCACCGGGGAGCTGTTTTTT.

This chain links TRBV4-1 with TRBJ2-7; no definite D call. The CDR3 has 14 amino acids. Germline CDR1 is MGHRA and CDR2 is YSYEKL. Trimming cost V 1 base and J 2 bases, with 9 bases left between them. The CDR3 here is CASSQGTETYEQYF. CDR3 in DNA: TGCGCCAGCAGCCAAGGTACGGAAACCTACGAGCAGTACTTC.

V and J are TRBV6-1 and TRBJ2-3; D uncertain. There are 13 residues in the CDR3. From germline, CDR1 is MNHNS and CDR2 SASEGT. V shed 2 bases and J shed 4 bases, with 7 bases lying between them. The CDR3 DNA reads as TGTGCCAGCAGTGAACCCGAGGCAGATACGCAGTATTTT. Translated, it gives CASSEPEADTQYF.